This TCR beta chain was profiled in a study of T cell responses to AZD1222 COVID-19 vaccine (dated by TCRdb to the early 2020s). Concerning the study at large: Because spike-specific TCR depth and breadth did not differ between the two schedules, AZD1222 recipients who got a second dose at roughly 4 weeks were pooled with those who got a second dose at roughly 12 weeks. Enrollment into the trials was organized by age into subgroups of 18-55, 56-69 and 70-plus years, and those subgroups contained approximately 150, 30 and 60 TCR-sequenced participants, respectively. A total of just over 230 trial participants underwent TCR sequencing, of whom nearly 210 had received two doses of AZD1222 and 26 had received two doses of the MenACWY control vaccine. What the authors observed across the whole study: The whole spike protein was spanned by vaccine-associated CD4 TCRs, and dominant responses were seen in regions 160-218 and 743-854. Participants were mostly white British, with more females than males. The authors suggested clonal diversity may have been underestimated. The 56-69-year group was small, and its depth increase did not reach significance, likely because of low power. Reportedly, close to half of the unique spike-specific TCRs recognized epitopes lying outside the regions that are mutated in the B.1.351 and B.1.1.7 variants. After two AZD1222 doses, spike-specific TCR breadth and depth were significantly higher than at day 0 and than in MenACWY recipients. Conclusions about previously exposed vaccinees were limited because only six AZD1222 recipients were SARS-CoV-2 seropositive at baseline. Because no samples from the day 14 peak response were available, repertoires could be characterized only after the peak T cell response.

CDR3 length: 14 amino acids, cysteine to phenylalanine. Solely the CDR3 DNA is kept, with 42 bases framed from the first base. Sequences SQVTM (CDR1) and ANQGSEA (CDR2) are obtained from the germline V gene. The V end gives up 4 bases and the J end 5 bases, leaving 8 bases in the junction not matched to a gene. A note on this clone: This receptor's antigen is unknown. One base away there is no much larger clone; base qualities are not given.

The CDR3 regions of human TCRbeta chains were subjected to immunosequencing. The authors processed their data as follows. Repertoire TCRs were checked for matches against a reference library of SARS-CoV-2-specific TCRs that had been generated using the MIRA antigen-specificity platform. Breadth was defined as the fraction of unique TCRs that were SARS-CoV-2-associated. Depth was defined as the fraction of total T cells that were SARS-CoV-2-associated. Using the MIRA data, each spike-specific TCR was mapped to the spike region that the TCR reacts to and placed in a CD4 or CD8 class. Log10-transformed breadth and depth values were compared by one-way ANOVA with Sidak's multiple comparisons tests. The table comes from immuneACCESS by way of TCRdb, which keeps in-frame sequences with V and J called. Part of the clones is missing from these tables; in studies checked, under half for an unresolved V gene and the rest for unknown reasons. V, J and clone size are those of that table, while D and trimming were read from the DNA. This sample holds roughly 150,000 clones; over 85% were observed only once. The ten largest clones take up 1.9% of the sample.

Sample time point, as interpreted from the label and publication: baseline before first vaccination. Vaccinee samples were obtained from the UK trials COV001 and COV002, which included a single-blind randomized controlled phase 2/3 trial of AZD1222 (ChAdOx1 nCoV-19) in healthy adults. For TCRbeta chain sequencing, PBMC samples were collected from trial participants at day 0 and at day 28 after the second dose. The chain couples TRBV29-1 to TRBJ1-2; TRBD1 lines up with 9 middle nucleotides. Here the sequenced sample was peripheral blood, taken on day 0 of AZD1222 vaccination. The receptor's source is an adult in good health. CDR3 loop: CSVAGTGIGYGYTF. The DNA sequence follows: TGCAGCGTTGCCGGGACAGGGATCGGATATGGCTACACCTTC.